Presented here are 9 T cell receptor beta chains from one specimen sequenced in a study of molecular identifiers for immune sequencing clone quantification. Using its own MiXCR run on the PCR reads, TCRdb lists one record per CDR3 protein. The table has 80,000 to 130,000 distinct CDR3 sequences, roughly 34% seen once. Input material: naive CD8+ T cells from blood, with Jurkat cell RNA spiked in. This sample's subset: FACS-sorted CD8+CD4-CCR7+CD45RA+ naive T cells. The source of these receptors is a human donor in good health. Some libraries in this study had Jurkat cell RNA spiked in.

A single count supports this clonotype. The CDR3 protein is CASSIDSINEQFF. CDR3 nucleotide sequence: TGTGCCAGTAGTATTGATTCTATCAATGAGCAGTTCTTC. The gene calls are TRBV19 and TRBJ2-1; D is undetermined. Germline CDR1 LNHDA, CDR2 SQIVND (reference sequence). There are 13 residues in the CDR3. With 3 bases removed from V and 6 bases from J, the gap between germline ends came to 9 bases.

This clonotype was found a few times. The genes are TRBV12-3 or TRBV12-4 and TRBJ1-1, with D possibly matching TRBD1 (5 bases). The V end was cut by 3 bases, the J end by 1 base, with 9 bases between. The length of the CDR3 is 14 residues. The CDR3 sequence: CASSLAGQNTEAFF. The CDR3 bases are TGTGCCAGCAGTTTGGCAGGGCAGAACACTGAAGCTTTCTTT.

The rearrangement links TRBV6-2 or TRBV6-3 to TRBJ2-6; D possibly matches TRBD1 or TRBD2 (5 bases each). Germline CDR1 MNHEY, CDR2 SVGEGT. V was clipped by 5 bases and J by 0 bases, with 8 bases between them. The CDR3 totals 15 residues. Here the CDR3 reads CASSPGTSGANVLTF. The CDR3 nucleotides read TGTGCCAGCAGTCCGGGGACCTCTGGGGCCAACGTCCTGACTTTC.

A note on this clonotype: Compared with germline, one end of the junction differs, possibly owing to a read error. CDR3: CSASDRASGENTEALF. The CDR3 region has the DNA TGCAGTGCTTCGGACAGGGCATCCGGGGAGAACACTGAAGCTCTCTTT. The V and J genes are TRBV20-1 and TRBJ1-1; 8 bases line up with TRBD1. The germline CDR1 and CDR2 sequences are DFQATT and SNEGSKA (reference sequence). The CDR3 covers 16 residues.

Turning to this clonotype: One junction end does not reproduce the germline sequence, and a read error may be involved. The gene calls are TRBV6-1 and TRBJ2-3, with D hard to call. Germline CDR1 and CDR2: MNHNS and SASEGT. This CDR3 contains 13 residues. CDR3 DNA sequence: TGTGCCTGCAGTGTAGTAAGGGCGCACCGGGCGTATTTT. Its translation: CACSVVRAHRAYF.

Note on this clonotype: Given the absence of the conserved phenylalanine or tryptophan at the CDR3 end, a read error is likely. The V gene is TRBV20-1, the J gene TRBJ1-1; D gene uncertain. The CDR3 runs to 12 residues. Trimming cost V 5 bases and J 1 base, with 8 bases left between them. Germline CDR1 DFQATT, CDR2 SNEGSKA (reference sequence). The DNA of the CDR3 is TGCAGTGCTGCTGACGGGAACACTGAAGCTTTCATT. It is translated as CSAADGNTEAFI.

In regard to this clonotype: The conserved phenylalanine or tryptophan normally closing the CDR3 is absent here, so this likely arose from a read error. This chain's CDR3 is CASSLTHYEQYI. The DNA for the CDR3 is TGTGCCAGCAGCTTGACCCACTACGAGCAGTACATC. This chain connects TRBV7-2 to TRBJ2-7; D gene uncertain. Trimming left V 3 bases short and J 3 bases short, with 6 bases between. Germline-derived CDR1 and CDR2 are SGHTA and FQGNSA. The CDR3 is 12 amino acids.

This clonotype was picked up a small number of times. The V call is TRBV27, the J call TRBJ2-5, with D perhaps assigned TRBD1 or TRBD2 (5 bases each). Trimming removed 5 bases from V and 4 bases from J, with 8 bases in between. The germline gives CDR1 MNHEY, CDR2 SMNVEV (reference sequence). There are 12 residues in the CDR3. For the CDR3, the DNA is TGTGCCAGCAGTCCGGGGCCAGAGACCCAGTACTTC. Its translation: CASSPGPETQYF.

This clonotype was detected many times. The chain has TRBV28 and TRBJ2-7, with 7 bases lining up with TRBD2. The CDR3 totals 14 residues. V lost 0 bases to trimming and J lost 3 bases; unmatched junction nucleotides: 2. The germline V gene encodes CDR1 MDHEN and CDR2 SYDVKM. In nucleotides, the CDR3 is TGTGCCAGCAGTTTATGGGCTAGCGGCTACGAGCAGTACTTC. Residues: CASSLWASGYEQYF. The full variable domain, rest sourced from reference TRBV28 and TRBJ2-7, is DVKVTQSSRYLVKRTGEKVFLECVQDMDHENMFWYRQDPGLGLRLIYFSYDVKMKEKGDIPEGYSVSREKKERFSLILESASTNQTSMYLCASSLWASGYEQYFGPGTRLTVT.